A single TCR beta chain is shown here with its context. The table lists this clonotype with a few counts. There is no known antigen for this receptor. No much larger clonotype is one base removed from it; base qualities were not supplied. The CDR3 has 13 amino acids, counting the end cysteine and phenylalanine. Only CDR3 DNA remains: 39 bases, in frame from the first base. CDR1 and CDR2 are read off the germline V gene (reference sequence) as GTSNPN and SVGIG. Here V drops 5 bases and J drops 1 base, and the junction holds 3 bases not matched to any gene. This sample was taken from a study of CD8 T cells in ankylosing spondylitis listed by TCRdb under 2017. Study-level background: The study profiled T cell receptor beta repertoires in healthy donors and ankylosing spondylitis patients to find disease-linked TCR variants. In total, the full study cohort was made up of some 100 healthy donors and 25 ankylosing spondylitis patients. Peripheral blood samples were taken, and synovial fluid was additionally collected from ankylosing spondylitis patients. Overall study results and their limits: The disease-linked clones showed a CD8+ phenotype and occurred at relatively low frequencies in peripheral blood. Significant enrichment of the disease-linked clones was reported in matched synovial fluid samples from ankylosing spondylitis patients. Blood from ankylosing spondylitis patients appeared to be characterized by a TCR beta motif composed of under 10 highly homologous amino acid variants. Some motif variants had previously been reported in the synovial fluid and blood of reactive arthritis patients, which suggests shared mechanisms of disease initiation.

The run used an Illumina HiSeq 2500. TCR beta libraries were prepared by quantitative 5'-RACE with molecular barcodes. From the authors' description of their analysis: Disease-linked TCR variants were identified with a new computational method built on a probabilistic model of VDJ rearrangement. The public sequencing data were trimmed at Q25 with fastp and processed into clonotypes with MiXCR by TCRdb, which kept only in-frame beta chains. CDR3 protein sequences are deduplicated, and each keeps its most common genes and DNA. The V and J calls shown here were made by TCRdb, not taken from the authors' results. Within this sample are around 250,000 distinct CDR3 sequences, with around 10% of them counted one time only. Of the sample, under 8% is held by the ten largest clones.

This TCR came from a male donor with ankylosing spondylitis or in good health (not recorded which). The chain uses TRBV30 and TRBJ2-7; 9 bases in the middle match TRBD1. Material: blood, either unsorted or a sorted T cell fraction (not recorded which). The bases read TGTGCCTGGGGGACAGGGACATCCTACGAGCAGTACTTC. This encodes CAWGTGTSYEQYF.